This entry lists 32 T cell receptor beta chains sequenced from one sample in a study of T-cell reconstitution after alpha-beta-depleted transplantation in children. Unique molecular identifiers were incorporated into the prepared TCRbeta library. TCRdb recomputed calls from the PCR reads with MiXCR, one row per CDR3 protein. The table records 200,000 to 250,000 distinct CDR3 sequences, approximately 8.4% of them present only once. Here the sequenced sample was PBMCs, mostly from graft donor cells, taken 360 days after TCRalphabeta/CD19-depleted stem cell transplant. The receptor set was obtained from a male patient aged 2-15 years who had a stem cell transplant for acute myeloid leukemia, so the T cells may come from the graft donor.

The chain links TRBV21-1 to TRBJ1-4; the D call TRBD1 from the table was never checked on the DNA. TRBV21-1 is a pseudogene locus. The CDR3 consists of 16 residues. The CDR3 DNA follows: TGTGCCAGCAGCCCACGACAGGGGGTTACTAATGAAAAACTGTTTTTT. This translates into CASSPRQGVTNEKLFF.

This clonotype has a count of ten or more. The rearrangement links TRBV10-3 to TRBJ2-5; 8 bases map to TRBD2. The CDR3 contains 15 residues. The ends lost 3 bases at V and 5 bases at J; junction bases unmatched: 8. The germline CDR1 and CDR2 sequences are ENHRY and SYGVKD. The CDR3 is CAISEGAGVIETQYF. The CDR3 DNA reads TGTGCCATCAGTGAAGGAGCGGGAGTTATTGAGACCCAGTACTTC.

The chain links TRBV9 to TRBJ2-1; D remains unclear. Per germline, CDR1 SGDLS and CDR2 YYNGEE. Trimming stripped 0 bases from V and 4 bases from J, with 8 bases between. CDR3 length equals 14 residues. The CDR3 DNA reads as TGTGCCAGCAGCGTAGGTGGCAGGTACAATGAGCAGTTCTTC. It specifies CASSVGGRYNEQFF.

This clonotype was detected many times. The chain is built from TRBV12-3 or TRBV12-4 and TRBJ2-7; 13 bases are a match to TRBD2. The length of the CDR3 is 14 residues. Trimming removed 6 bases from V and 6 bases from J; junction bases left unmatched: 5. The chain's CDR3 is CASSTGLAGAEQYF. CDR3 nucleotide sequence: TGTGCCAGCAGCACCGGACTAGCGGGAGCCGAGCAGTACTTC.

This clonotype was seen a handful of times. The genes are TRBV2 and TRBJ2-7; D might be TRBD1 (6 bases). V shed 1 base and J shed 6 bases, with 7 bases lying between them. Germline V gene data show CDR1 as SNHLY and CDR2 as FYNNEI. The CDR3 is made up of 12 amino acids. The CDR3 here is CASSEDRVEQYF. CDR3 sequence (DNA): TGTGCCAGCAGTGAAGACAGGGTCGAGCAGTACTTC.

This clonotype was observed a few times. The chain employs TRBV12-3 or TRBV12-4 and TRBJ1-2, with 7 bases fitting TRBD1. This CDR3 region has 13 residues. With 3 bases clipped from V and 7 bases from J, the junction kept 5 bases outside the gene matches. CDR3 sequence reads: CASSFGQGGGYTF. DNA for the CDR3: TGTGCCAGCAGTTTCGGGCAGGGGGGTGGCTACACCTTC.

The sample holds many counts of this clonotype. The genes are TRBV7-9 and TRBJ2-5; 12 positions agree with TRBD1. Germline V gene sequence: CDR1 SEHNR, CDR2 FQNEAQ (reference sequence). Trimming took 5 bases from V and 2 from J; bases not matched to a gene: 6. This CDR3 has 16 residues. The CDR3 nucleotides read TGTGCCAGCAGCCGAGGGACAGGGGGCTTTCAAGAGACCCAGTACTTC. Its protein product is CASSRGTGGFQETQYF.

The chain combines TRBV7-9 with TRBJ2-3; TRBD2 aligns across 7 bases. Germline CDR1 is SEHNR and CDR2 is FQNEAQ (reference sequence). The length of the CDR3 is 16 residues. J gave up 6 bases and V 5 bases, and 14 bases lay outside the gene matches. CDR3 nucleotides: TGTGCCAGCAGCCCATCCACCTGGACTAGATTCGATACGCAGTATTTT. Its translation is CASSPSTWTRFDTQYF.

About this clonotype itself: A much larger clonotype is one base distant, so this may be a read error. The chain is built from TRBV5-1 and TRBJ2-1; 10 nucleotides align to TRBD1. Germline V lookup: CDR1 SGHRS, CDR2 YFSETQ. The CDR3 has 15 amino acids. The DNA of the CDR3 is TGCGTCAGCAGCTTTTTAGGGACAGGGGACAATGAGCAGTTCTTC. Protein product: CVSSFLGTGDNEQFF.

This clonotype was seen a handful of times. The chain couples TRBV10-3 to TRBJ1-1; 7 bases match TRBD1. J gave up 5 bases and V 2 bases, and 11 bases lay outside the gene matches. CDR1 and CDR2 (germline): ENHRY, SYGVKD. The CDR3 sequence is 16 residues long. The CDR3 coding sequence is TGTGCCATCAGTGAGCTCCGAGGGGGCGAAGGGACTGAAGCTTTCTTT. Protein sequence: CAISELRGGEGTEAFF.

This clonotype was counted at least ten times. Sequence at one end of the junction differs from germline and may be a read error. The V gene is TRBV7-7, the J gene TRBJ2-5; 7 bases fit TRBD1. Per germline, CDR1 SSHAT and CDR2 FNYEAQ (reference sequence). CDR3 length: 13 amino acids. The CDR3: CASSPWDRETQYF. The CDR3 nucleotides read TGTGCTAGCAGCCCCTGGGACAGAGAGACCCAGTACTTC.

This clonotype was seen ten or more times. The chain recombines TRBV5-1 with TRBJ2-3; D is perhaps TRBD2 (5 bases). CDR1 and CDR2 (germline): SGHRS, YFSETQ. V lost 6 bases and J 2 bases, leaving 13 bases between the germline ends. The CDR3 length is 14 residues. This chain's CDR3 is CASTSNDYTDTQYF. The CDR3 DNA reads as TGCGCCAGCACCTCGAACGACTACACAGATACGCAGTATTTT. Drawing the rest from reference TRBV5-1 and TRBJ2-3, the complete variable domain is KAGVTQTPRYLIKTRGQQVTLSCSPISGHRSVSWYQQTPGQGLQFLFEYFSETQRNKGNFPGRFSGRQFSNSRSEMNVSTLELGDSALYLCASTSNDYTDTQYFGPGTRLTVL.

This clonotype has ten or more counts. The chain recombines TRBV6-2 or TRBV6-3 with TRBJ2-1; D remains unclear. Germline CDR1 is MNHEY and CDR2 is SVGEGT. The CDR3 runs to 13 residues. V was cut by 7 bases and J by 4 bases, with 11 bases left in between. CDR3 amino acids: CASKAFGYNEQFF. The DNA of the CDR3 is TGTGCCAGCAAGGCCTTCGGATACAATGAGCAGTTCTTC.

This chain uses TRBV5-6 with TRBJ2-7; 9 nucleotides align to TRBD2. After removal of 0 bases from V and 4 bases from J, the junction contained 5 bases not matched to a gene. The CDR3 covers 15 residues. CDR1 and CDR2 from the germline V gene are SGHDT and YYEEEE. In DNA, the CDR3 is TGTGCCAGCAGCTTGGGCCTAGCGGGGTGGTACGAGCAGTACTTC. This codes for CASSLGLAGWYEQYF.

This clonotype turned up a few times. The genes are TRBV29-1 and TRBJ2-5; TRBD1 is a possible D gene (6 bases). Trimming left V 3 bases short and J 4 bases short, with 18 bases between. Germline CDR1 SQVTM, CDR2 ANQGSEA. This CDR3 has 15 residues. In DNA form, the CDR3 reads TGCAGCGTTGACGTCAGGGGCTTACGGAGAGAGACCCAGTACTTC. Amino acids: CSVDVRGLRRETQYF.

This clonotype was recorded many times. The V call is TRBV7-9, the J call TRBJ1-5; D possibly corresponds to TRBD1 (5 bases). Trimming took off 5 bases at V and 2 bases at J, with 7 bases between the two ends. This CDR3 region has 13 residues. Germline assignment: CDR1 SEHNR and CDR2 FQNEAQ (reference sequence). The CDR3 is CASSTGGNQPQHF. The CDR3 DNA reads as TGTGCCAGCAGCACAGGCGGCAATCAGCCCCAGCATTTT.

V is TRBV27 and J is TRBJ2-7; 9 bases match TRBD2. V dropped 1 base and J dropped 3; count of bases not matched to a gene: 4. CDR1 and CDR2 (germline): MNHEY, SMNVEV (reference sequence). The CDR3 has 15 amino acids. CDR3 sequence (DNA): TGTGCCAGCAGTTTATTGGGCGGGGGGGTCTACGAGCAGTACTTC. Its translation: CASSLLGGGVYEQYF.

The chain joins TRBV12-5 to TRBJ2-5; D unresolved. In germline, CDR1 is LGHNT, CDR2 FRNRAP. With 3 bases removed from V and 0 bases from J, the gap between germline ends came to 14 bases. The CDR3 length is 16 residues. The CDR3 region is CASGLRDGPYQETQYF. CDR3 nucleotides: TGTGCTAGTGGTTTACGTGACGGCCCTTACCAAGAGACCCAGTACTTC.

The V call is TRBV29-1, the J call TRBJ1-1; the D gene is possibly TRBD1 (5 bases). CDR3 length: 10 residues. The V and J ends lost 6 bases and 7 bases respectively, with 9 bases between them. Per the germline V gene, CDR1 is SQVTM and CDR2 is ANQGSEA. CDR3 coding DNA: TGCAGCGTCTCTGACAGTGAAGCTTTCTTT. Residues: CSVSDSEAFF.

The rearrangement joins TRBV20-1 to TRBJ2-7; TRBD1 aligns across 8 bases. Germline lookup yields CDR1 DFQATT and CDR2 SNEGSKA (reference sequence). The CDR3 is 15 amino acids. V lost 6 bases, J lost 9 bases, and 19 bases stayed unmatched. CDR3 bases: TGCAGTGCGCTTTGGGGACAGGTCTCGTCAGAAGGGCAGTACTTC. It encodes CSALWGQVSSEGQYF.

There are a few counts of this clonotype. The V gene is TRBV5-1, the J gene TRBJ2-2, with TRBD1 matching over 9 bases. There are 16 residues in the CDR3. The V gene end was trimmed by 0 bases and the J gene end by 1 base; junction bases not matched to a gene: 1. Germline V gene data show CDR1 as SGHRS and CDR2 as YFSETQ. The CDR3 DNA reads as TGCGCCAGCAGCTTGGAGACAGGGGGGAACACCGGGGAGCTGTTTTTT. Amino acids: CASSLETGGNTGELFF.

This clonotype came up many times. The CDR3 sequence: CASSSGGVGLYEQYF. The CDR3, as DNA: TGTGCCAGCAGTTCAGGCGGGGTGGGACTCTACGAGCAGTACTTC. This chain joins TRBV27 and TRBJ2-7, with D perhaps TRBD2 (6 bases). In germline, CDR1 is MNHEY, CDR2 SMNVEV (reference sequence). The CDR3 is 15 amino acids. V lost 4 bases to trimming and J lost 3 bases, with 16 bases between them.

The chain joins TRBV7-2 to TRBJ2-2; 8 positions match TRBD1. This CDR3 contains 14 residues. Unmatched junction bases numbered 2, after V lost 4 bases and J lost 4 bases. Germline CDR1 and CDR2: SGHTA and FQGNSA. The CDR3 coding sequence is TGTGCCAGCAGCTGGGGGACAGGCACCGGGGAGCTGTTTTTT. This translates into CASSWGTGTGELFF.

This clonotype has a handful of counts. The V and J genes are TRBV6-5 and TRBJ1-2; D gene unclear. V dropped 5 bases and J dropped 2 bases, with 9 bases sitting between them. The germline V gene has CDR1 MNHEY and CDR2 SVGAGI. The CDR3 is 13 residues long. The CDR3 here is CASSIRGNYGYTF. The CDR3 coding sequence is TGTGCCAGCAGTATACGGGGAAACTATGGCTACACCTTC.

This clonotype was detected ten times or more. The J gene is TRBJ1-1, the V gene TRBV15; the D is unclear. CDR1 and CDR2 from the germline V gene are LNHNV and YYDKDF (reference sequence). Trimming took off 0 bases at V and 7 bases at J, with 9 bases between the two ends. The CDR3 is made up of 13 amino acids. The CDR3 is CATSRDEQVEAFF. The DNA for the CDR3 is TGTGCCACCAGCAGAGATGAACAAGTTGAAGCTTTCTTT.

The chain carries TRBV2 and TRBJ2-1; D is ambiguous. Germline loops: CDR1 SNHLY, CDR2 FYNNEI. This CDR3 contains 13 residues. Trimming took off 6 bases at V and 8 bases at J, with 14 bases between the two ends. CDR3 nucleotides: TGTGCCAGCAGCCTCAGGCCCTGGGATGAGCAGTTCTTC. It yields the protein CASSLRPWDEQFF.

This clonotype was observed a handful of times. The CDR3 DNA is TGTGCCAGCAGACAAAACGCCGGCGGCGAAAAACTGTTTTTT. Encoded protein: CASRQNAGGEKLFF. This chain links TRBV12-3 or TRBV12-4 with TRBJ1-4; D gene ambiguous. This CDR3 has 14 residues. Trimming cost V 6 bases and J 8 bases, with 16 bases left between them.

At least ten counts were recorded for this clonotype. This chain uses TRBV29-1 with TRBJ2-3; D is perhaps TRBD1 (6 bases). V was clipped by 4 bases and J by 3 bases, with 11 bases between them. The CDR3 runs to 13 residues. CDR1 is SQVTM and CDR2 is ANQGSEA in the germline V gene. The CDR3 DNA reads TGCAGCGTTGGAACAGGGAAGACAGATACGCAGTATTTT. It codes for CSVGTGKTDTQYF.

The CDR3 nucleotides are TGTGCCAGCAGCCAAGAGCGGGAGTTTCTTGCGGAGCAGTACTTC. Its protein is CASSQEREFLAEQYF. The V call is TRBV4-2, the J call TRBJ2-7, with 7 bases fitting TRBD2. This CDR3 contains 15 residues. Germline CDR1 and CDR2: LGHNA and YNFKEQ. With V trimmed by 0 bases and J by 7 bases, 9 bases remained unmatched.

This clonotype was counted ten times or more. V usage is TRBV7-9 and J usage is TRBJ1-1; D gene ambiguous. This CDR3 comprises 15 residues. V lost 1 base to trimming and J lost 4 bases, with 13 bases between them. Germline V gives CDR1 SEHNR, CDR2 FQNEAQ (reference sequence). In DNA, the CDR3 is TGTGCCAGCAGCTTAGATTCTTCTTCCGGCACTGAAGCTTTCTTT. Its protein is CASSLDSSSGTEAFF.

The table lists this clonotype with a few counts. The chain uses TRBV5-5 and TRBJ2-3; 9 bases line up with TRBD2. Trimming cost V 5 bases and J 2 bases; bases outside gene matches: 6. CDR3 length equals 15 residues. CDR1 SGHKS and CDR2 YYEKEE come from the germline V gene (reference sequence). DNA of the CDR3: TGTGCCAGCAGGGCGACTAGCGGAAACACAGATACGCAGTATTTT. This encodes CASRATSGNTDTQYF.

The chain carries TRBV4-3 and TRBJ1-3; D gene unclear. V lost 1 base and J lost 2, with 9 bases in between. The CDR3 is made up of 15 amino acids. CDR1 LGHNA and CDR2 YSLEER come from the germline V gene. CDR3 residues: CASSQGRTTGNTIYF. CDR3 nucleotide sequence: TGCGCCAGCAGCCAAGGACGGACCACTGGAAACACCATATATTTT.